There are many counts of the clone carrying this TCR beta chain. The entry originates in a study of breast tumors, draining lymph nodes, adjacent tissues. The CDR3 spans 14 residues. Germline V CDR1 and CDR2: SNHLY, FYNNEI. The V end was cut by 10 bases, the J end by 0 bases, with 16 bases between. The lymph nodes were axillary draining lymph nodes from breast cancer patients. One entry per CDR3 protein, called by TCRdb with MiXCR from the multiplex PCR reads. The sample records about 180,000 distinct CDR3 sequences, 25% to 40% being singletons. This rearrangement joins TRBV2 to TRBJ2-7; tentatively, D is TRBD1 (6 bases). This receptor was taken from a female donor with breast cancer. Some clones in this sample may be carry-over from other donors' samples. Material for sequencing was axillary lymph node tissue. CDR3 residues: CANAPGHDSYEQYF. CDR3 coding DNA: TGTGCCAACGCACCGGGACACGACTCCTACGAGCAGTACTTC. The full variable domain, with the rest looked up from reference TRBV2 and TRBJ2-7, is EPEVTQTPSHQVTQMGQEVILRCVPISNHLYFYWYRQILGQKVEFLVSFYNNEISEKSEIFDDQFSVERPDGSNFTLKIRSTKLEDSAMYFCANAPGHDSYEQYFGPGTRLTVT.